The sequence of this TCR beta chain was determined in a study of CXCR3-negative and CXCR3-positive naive CD8 T cells. Looked up from germline, CDR1 is SEHNR and CDR2 is FQNEAQ (reference sequence). This CDR3 spans 15 amino acids. Notes on the study in general: For naive cells, CXCR3-negative and CXCR3-positive subsets had similar TRBV-TRBJ usage; for memory cells, usage differed. Most assays used freshly isolated PBMCs, as cryopreservation partially reduced CXCR3.

Note on this clonotype: The antigen remains undetermined.

The libraries of TRB cDNA were prepared using 5' RACE with UMI labels. Reprocessing the 5' RACE reads, TCRdb reports a single entry for every CDR3 protein and omits DNA. Its table records under 50,000 distinct CDR3 sequences. Specimen: naive CXCR3- CD8+ T cells from blood. The subset was: CD45RO-CCR7+CD27+CD95- naive CD8+ T cells lacking CXCR3 (TNR3-). This rearrangement joins TRBV7-9 to TRBJ1-1; lacking DNA, the TRBD1 call made by TCRdb goes unchecked. The sequence was collected from a human donor in good health. Some clones in this sample may be carry-over from other donors' samples. The chain's CDR3 is CASSQDQGALAEAFF.